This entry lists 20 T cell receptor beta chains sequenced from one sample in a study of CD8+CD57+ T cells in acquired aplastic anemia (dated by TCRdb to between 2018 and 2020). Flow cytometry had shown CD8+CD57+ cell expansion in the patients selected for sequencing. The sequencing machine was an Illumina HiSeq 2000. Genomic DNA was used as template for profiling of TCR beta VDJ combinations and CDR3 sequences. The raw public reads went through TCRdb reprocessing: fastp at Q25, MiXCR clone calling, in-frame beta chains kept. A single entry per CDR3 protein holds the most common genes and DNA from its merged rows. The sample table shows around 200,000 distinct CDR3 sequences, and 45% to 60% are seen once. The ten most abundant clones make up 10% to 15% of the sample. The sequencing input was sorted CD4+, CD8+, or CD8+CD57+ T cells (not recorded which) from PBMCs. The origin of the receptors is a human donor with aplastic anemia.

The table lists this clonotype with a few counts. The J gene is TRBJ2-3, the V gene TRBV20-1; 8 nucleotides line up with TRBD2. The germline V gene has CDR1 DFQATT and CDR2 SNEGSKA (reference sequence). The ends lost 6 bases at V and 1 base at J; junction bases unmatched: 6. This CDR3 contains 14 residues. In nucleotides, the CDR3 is TGCAGTGCCAAGACTAGCGTGGGCACAGATACGCAGTATTTT. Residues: CSAKTSVGTDTQYF.

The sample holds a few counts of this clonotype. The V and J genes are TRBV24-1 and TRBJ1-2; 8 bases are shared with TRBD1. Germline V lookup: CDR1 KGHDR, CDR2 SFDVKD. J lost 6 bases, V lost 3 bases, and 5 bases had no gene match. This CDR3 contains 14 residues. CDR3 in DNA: TGTGCCACCAGTGATCCGGACAGGGTCGATGGCTACACCTTC. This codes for CATSDPDRVDGYTF.

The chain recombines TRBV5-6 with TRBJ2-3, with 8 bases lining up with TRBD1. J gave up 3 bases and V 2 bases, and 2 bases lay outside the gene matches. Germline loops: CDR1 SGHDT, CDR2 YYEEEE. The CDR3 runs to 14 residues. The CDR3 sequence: CASSFGQGTDTQYF. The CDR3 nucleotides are TGTGCCAGCAGCTTTGGACAGGGAACAGATACGCAGTATTTT.

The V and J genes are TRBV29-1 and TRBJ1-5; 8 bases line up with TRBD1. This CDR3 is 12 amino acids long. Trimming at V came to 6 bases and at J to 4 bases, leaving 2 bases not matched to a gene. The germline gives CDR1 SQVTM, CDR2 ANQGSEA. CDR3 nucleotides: TGCAGCGTACGGACAGGGAATCAGCCCCAGCATTTT. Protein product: CSVRTGNQPQHF.

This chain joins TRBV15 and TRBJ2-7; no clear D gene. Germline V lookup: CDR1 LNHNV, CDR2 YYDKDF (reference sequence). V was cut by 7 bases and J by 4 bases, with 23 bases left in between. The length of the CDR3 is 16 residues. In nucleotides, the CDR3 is TGTGCCACCATTAGGAAGTTGCAACCCGATCGGTACGAGCAGTACTTC. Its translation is CATIRKLQPDRYEQYF.

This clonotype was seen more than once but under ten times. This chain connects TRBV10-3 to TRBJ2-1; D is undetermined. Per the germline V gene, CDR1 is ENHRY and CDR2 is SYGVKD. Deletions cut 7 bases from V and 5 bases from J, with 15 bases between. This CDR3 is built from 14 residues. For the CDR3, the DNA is TGTGCCATCAAGGCCGCGGACCCGGACAATGAGCAGTTCTTC. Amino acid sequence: CAIKAADPDNEQFF.

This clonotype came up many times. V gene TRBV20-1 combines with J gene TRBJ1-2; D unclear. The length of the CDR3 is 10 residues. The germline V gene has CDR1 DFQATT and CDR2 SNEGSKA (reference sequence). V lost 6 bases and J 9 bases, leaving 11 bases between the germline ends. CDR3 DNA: TGCAGTGCAAGCGACCGACGCTACACCTTC. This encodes CSASDRRYTF.

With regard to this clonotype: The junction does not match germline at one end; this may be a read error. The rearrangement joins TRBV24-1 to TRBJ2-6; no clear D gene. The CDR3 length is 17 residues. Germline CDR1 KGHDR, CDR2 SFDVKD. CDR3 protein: CASSLSNRASGANVLTF. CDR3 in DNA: TGTGCCAGCAGTTTATCGAATCGAGCCTCTGGGGCCAACGTCCTGACTTTC.

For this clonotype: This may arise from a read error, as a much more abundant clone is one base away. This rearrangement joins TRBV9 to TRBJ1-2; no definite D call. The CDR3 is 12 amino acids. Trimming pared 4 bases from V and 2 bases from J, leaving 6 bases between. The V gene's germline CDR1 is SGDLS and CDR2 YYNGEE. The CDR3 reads CASSTQNYGYTF. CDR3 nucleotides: TGTGCCAGCAGCACCCAAAACTATGGCTACACCTTC. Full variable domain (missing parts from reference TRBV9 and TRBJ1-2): DSGVTQTPKHLITATGQRVTLRCSPRSGDLSVYWYQQSLDQGLQFLIQYYNGEERAKGNILERFSAQQFPDLHSELNLSSLELGDSALYFCASSTQNYGYTFGSGTRLTVV.

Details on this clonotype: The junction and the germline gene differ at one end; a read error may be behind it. CDR3 nucleotide sequence: TGTGCCAGCAGCCCTCGACAGGGATCGGGCTACGACCAGTACTTC. Its translation is CASSPRQGSGYDQYF. The chain recombines TRBV11-2 with TRBJ2-7; 7 bases fit TRBD1. Per the germline V gene, CDR1 is SGHAT and CDR2 is FQNNGV. The CDR3 sequence is 15 residues long.

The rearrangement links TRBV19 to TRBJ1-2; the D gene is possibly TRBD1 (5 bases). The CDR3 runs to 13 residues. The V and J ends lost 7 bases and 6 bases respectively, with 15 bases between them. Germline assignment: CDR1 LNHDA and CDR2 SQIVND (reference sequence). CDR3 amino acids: CASNGNLGDGYTF. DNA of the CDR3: TGTGCCAGTAACGGAAACCTAGGGGATGGCTACACCTTC.

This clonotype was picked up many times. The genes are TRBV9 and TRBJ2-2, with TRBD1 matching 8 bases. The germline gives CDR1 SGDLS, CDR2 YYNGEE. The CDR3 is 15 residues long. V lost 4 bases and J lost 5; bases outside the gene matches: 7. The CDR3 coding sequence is TGTGCCAGCAGCACCGGGGACAGGAGGACCGGGGAGCTGTTTTTT. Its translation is CASSTGDRRTGELFF.

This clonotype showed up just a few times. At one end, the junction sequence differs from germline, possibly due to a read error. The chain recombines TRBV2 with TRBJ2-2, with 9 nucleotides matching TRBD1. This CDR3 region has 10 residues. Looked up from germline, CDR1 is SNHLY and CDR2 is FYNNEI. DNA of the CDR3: TGTGCCAGCACCCGGGAAACAGGGGGCTTT. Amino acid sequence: CASTRETGGF.

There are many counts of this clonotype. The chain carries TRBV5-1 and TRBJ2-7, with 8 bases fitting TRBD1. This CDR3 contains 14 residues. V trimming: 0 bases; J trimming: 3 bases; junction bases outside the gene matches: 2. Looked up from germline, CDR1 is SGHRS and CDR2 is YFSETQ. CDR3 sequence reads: CASSLGTGIYEQYF. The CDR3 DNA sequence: TGCGCCAGCAGCTTGGGGACAGGGATCTACGAGCAGTACTTC.

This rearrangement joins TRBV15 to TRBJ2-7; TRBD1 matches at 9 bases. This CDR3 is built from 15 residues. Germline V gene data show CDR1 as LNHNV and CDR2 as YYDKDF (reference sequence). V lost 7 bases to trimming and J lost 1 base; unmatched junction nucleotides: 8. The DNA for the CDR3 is TGTGCCACCACAGGCCAGGGACAGGGTTCCTACGAGCAGTACTTC. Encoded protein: CATTGQGQGSYEQYF.

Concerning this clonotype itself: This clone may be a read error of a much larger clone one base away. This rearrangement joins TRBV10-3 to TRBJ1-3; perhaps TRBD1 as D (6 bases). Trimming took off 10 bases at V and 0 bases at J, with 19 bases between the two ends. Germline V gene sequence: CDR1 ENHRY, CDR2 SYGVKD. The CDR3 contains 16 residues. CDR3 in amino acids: CASSPAGTSSGNTIYF. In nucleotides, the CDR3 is TGTGCCAGCAGCCCGGCAGGGACAAGCTCTGGAAACACCATATATTTT.

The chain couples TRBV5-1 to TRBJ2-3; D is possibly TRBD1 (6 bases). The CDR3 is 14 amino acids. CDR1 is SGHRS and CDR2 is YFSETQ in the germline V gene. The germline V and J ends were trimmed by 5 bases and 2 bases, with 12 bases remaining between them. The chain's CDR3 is CASRPGQITDTQYF. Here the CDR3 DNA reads TGCGCCAGCAGACCCGGACAGATCACAGATACGCAGTATTTT. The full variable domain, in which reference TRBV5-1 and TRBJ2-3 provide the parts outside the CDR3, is KAGVTQTPRYLIKTRGQQVTLSCSPISGHRSVSWYQQTPGQGLQFLFEYFSETQRNKGNFPGRFSGRQFSNSRSEMNVSTLELGDSALYLCASRPGQITDTQYFGPGTRLTVL.

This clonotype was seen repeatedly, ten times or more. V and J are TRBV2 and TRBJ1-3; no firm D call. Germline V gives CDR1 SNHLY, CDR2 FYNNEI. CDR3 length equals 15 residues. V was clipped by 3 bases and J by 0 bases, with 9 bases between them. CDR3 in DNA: TGTGCCAGCAGTGAGTTTCCGGGCTCTGGAAACACCATATATTTT. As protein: CASSEFPGSGNTIYF.

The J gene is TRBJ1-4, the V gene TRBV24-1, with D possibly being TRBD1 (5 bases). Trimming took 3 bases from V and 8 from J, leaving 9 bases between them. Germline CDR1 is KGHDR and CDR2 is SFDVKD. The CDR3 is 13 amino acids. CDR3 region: CATSDAGTEKLFF. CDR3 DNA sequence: TGTGCCACCAGTGATGCCGGGACCGAAAAACTGTTTTTT.

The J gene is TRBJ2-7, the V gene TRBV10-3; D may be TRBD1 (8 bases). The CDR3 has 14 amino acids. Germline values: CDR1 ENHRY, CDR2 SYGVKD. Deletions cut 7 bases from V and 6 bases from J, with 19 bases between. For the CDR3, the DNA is TGTGCCATCAAGCCACAGGGGGGGCACCGCGAGCAGTACTTC. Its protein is CAIKPQGGHREQYF.